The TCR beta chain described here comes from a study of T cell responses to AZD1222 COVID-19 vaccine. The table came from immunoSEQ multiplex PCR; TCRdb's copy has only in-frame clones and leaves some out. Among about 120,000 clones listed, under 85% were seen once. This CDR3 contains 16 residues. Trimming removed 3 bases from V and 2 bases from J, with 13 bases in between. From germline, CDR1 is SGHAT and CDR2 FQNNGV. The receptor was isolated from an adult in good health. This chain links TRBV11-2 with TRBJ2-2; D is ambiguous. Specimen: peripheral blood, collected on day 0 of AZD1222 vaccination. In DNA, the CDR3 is TGTGCCAGCAGCTTTGCTTTTTCAGTTAACACCGGGGAGCTGTTTTTT. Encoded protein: CASSFAFSVNTGELFF.